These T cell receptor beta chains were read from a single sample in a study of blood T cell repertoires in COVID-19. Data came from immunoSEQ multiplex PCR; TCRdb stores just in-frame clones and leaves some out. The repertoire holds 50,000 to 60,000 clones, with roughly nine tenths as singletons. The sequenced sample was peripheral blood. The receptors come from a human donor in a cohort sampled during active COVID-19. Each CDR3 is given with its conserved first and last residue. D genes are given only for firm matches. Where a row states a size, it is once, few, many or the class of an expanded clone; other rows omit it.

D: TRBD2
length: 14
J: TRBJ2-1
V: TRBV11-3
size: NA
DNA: TGTGCCAGCAGCACCCGGGTAGCGGGGAATGAGCAGTTCTTC
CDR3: CASSTRVAGNEQFF

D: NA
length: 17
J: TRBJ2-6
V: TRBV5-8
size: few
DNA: TGTGCCAGCAGCCGGGGGAGTCCCCTCTCTGGGGCCAACGTCCTGACTTTC
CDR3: CASSRGSPLSGANVLTF

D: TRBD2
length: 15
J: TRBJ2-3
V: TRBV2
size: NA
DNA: TGTGCCAGCAGGCATCCTAGCGGGGGAAGGGATACGCAGTATTTT
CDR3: CASRHPSGGRDTQYF

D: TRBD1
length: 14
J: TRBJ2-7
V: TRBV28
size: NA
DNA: TGTGCCAGCAGTTTATACAGGGGGGCCTACGAGCAGTACTTC
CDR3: CASSLYRGAYEQYF

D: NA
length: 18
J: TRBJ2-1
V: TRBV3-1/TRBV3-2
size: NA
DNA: TGTGCCAGCAGCCAAGTCCCTGACAGGCCGAGCTCCTACAATGAGCAGTTCTTC
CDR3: CASSQVPDRPSSYNEQFF

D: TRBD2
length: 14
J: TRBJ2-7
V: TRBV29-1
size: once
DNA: TGCAGCGTTGTTGGACACTCGGGGAGGGACGAGCAGTACTTC
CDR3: CSVVGHSGRDEQYF

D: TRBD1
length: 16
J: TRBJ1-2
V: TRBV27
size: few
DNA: TGTGCCAGCTCTCGGTCGGGACAGGAGGTCTTCTATGGCTACACCTTC
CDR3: CASSRSGQEVFYGYTF

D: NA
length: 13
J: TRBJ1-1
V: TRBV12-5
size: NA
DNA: TGTGCTAGTGGAGAAAGTAGAAACACTGAAGCTTTCTTT
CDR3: CASGESRNTEAFF

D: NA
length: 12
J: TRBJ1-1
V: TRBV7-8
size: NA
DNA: TGTGCCAGCAGCTTAGCTTTCGCTGAAGCTTTCTTT
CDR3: CASSLAFAEAFF

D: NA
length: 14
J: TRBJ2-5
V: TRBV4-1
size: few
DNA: TGCGCCAGCAGCCAAGATCTGGTTCGGGAGACCCAGTACTTC
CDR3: CASSQDLVRETQYF

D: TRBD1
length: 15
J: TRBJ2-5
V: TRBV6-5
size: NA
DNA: TGTGCCAGCAGAGACCGACAGGGGGTGTCGGAGACCCAGTACTTC
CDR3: CASRDRQGVSETQYF

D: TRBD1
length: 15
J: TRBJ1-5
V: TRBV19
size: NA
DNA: TGTGCCAGTCGGAATCTCGGGACAGGGGAACAGCCCCAGCATTTT
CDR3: CASRNLGTGEQPQHF

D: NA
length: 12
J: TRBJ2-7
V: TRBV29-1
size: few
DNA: TGCAGCGTTGTGGACAATTCCCACGAGCAGTACTTC
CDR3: CSVVDNSHEQYF

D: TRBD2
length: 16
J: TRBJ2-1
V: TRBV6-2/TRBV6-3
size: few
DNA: TGTGCCAGCAGTAGATCGACTAGCGGAGTCGACAATGAGCAGTTCTTC
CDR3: CASSRSTSGVDNEQFF

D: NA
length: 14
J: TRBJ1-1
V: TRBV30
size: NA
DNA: TGTGCCTGGAGTTTTGGTGGGGCGAACACTGAAGCTTTCTTT
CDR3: CAWSFGGANTEAFF

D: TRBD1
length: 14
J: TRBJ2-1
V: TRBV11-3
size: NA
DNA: TGTGCCAGCAGCGCGGACAGGGTCAAAAGTGAGCAGTTCTTC
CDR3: CASSADRVKSEQFF

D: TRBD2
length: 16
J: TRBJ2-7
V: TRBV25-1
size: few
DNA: TGTGCCAGCAGTGCAGGGACGGGCGGGGGGGCCTACGAGCAGTACTTC
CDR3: CASSAGTGGGAYEQYF

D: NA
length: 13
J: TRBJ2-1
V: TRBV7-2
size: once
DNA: TGTGCCAGCAGCTCCGCGACCTACAATGAGCAGTTCTTC
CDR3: CASSSATYNEQFF

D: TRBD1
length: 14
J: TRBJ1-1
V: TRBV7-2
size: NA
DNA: TGTGCCAGCAGCCCCGCCAGGGGGGATTATGAAGCTTTCTTT
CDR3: CASSPARGDYEAFF

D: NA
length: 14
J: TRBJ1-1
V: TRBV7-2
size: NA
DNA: TGTGCCAGCAGCTTAGACAGGGCGGGCACTGAAGCTTTCTTT
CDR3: CASSLDRAGTEAFF

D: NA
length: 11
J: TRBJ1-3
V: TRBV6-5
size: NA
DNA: TGTGCCAGCGGCGGAGGAAACACCATATATTTT
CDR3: CASGGGNTIYF

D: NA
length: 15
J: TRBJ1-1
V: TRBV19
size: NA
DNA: TGTGCCAGTAGTTTCGGGCGGGGGCGCGTCACTGAAGCTTTCTTT
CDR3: CASSFGRGRVTEAFF

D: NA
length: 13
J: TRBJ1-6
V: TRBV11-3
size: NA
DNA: TGTGCCAGCAGCTTAGAACTGTATTCACCCCTCCACTTT
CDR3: CASSLELYSPLHF

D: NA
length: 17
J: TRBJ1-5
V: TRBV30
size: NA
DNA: TGTGCCTGGAGTGGACGGGGGACCCACGGTGGGAGTCAGCCCCAGCATTTT
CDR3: CAWSGRGTHGGSQPQHF

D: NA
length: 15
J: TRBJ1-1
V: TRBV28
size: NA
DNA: TGTGCCAGCAGTCCCCGGTGGGGCTCGAACACTGAAGCTTTCTTT
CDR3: CASSPRWGSNTEAFF

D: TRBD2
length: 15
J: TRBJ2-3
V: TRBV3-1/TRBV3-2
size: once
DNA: TGTGCCAGCAGCCACGGGGGGGACAGCACAGATACGCAGTATTTT
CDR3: CASSHGGDSTDTQYF

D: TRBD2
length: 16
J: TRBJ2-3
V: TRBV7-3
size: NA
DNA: TGTGCCAGCAGCACCCAAACTAGCGGGGGGACAGATACGCAGTATTTT
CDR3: CASSTQTSGGTDTQYF

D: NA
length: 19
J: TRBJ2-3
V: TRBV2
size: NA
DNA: TGTGCCAGCAGTGGTAGGCAGGTTACCGCGGGGGCTAGCACAGATACGCAGTATTTT
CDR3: CASSGRQVTAGASTDTQYF

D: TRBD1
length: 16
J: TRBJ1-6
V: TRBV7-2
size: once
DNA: TGTGCCAGCAGCTACGAAGGACAGGGCCGTGGTTCACCCCTCCACTTT
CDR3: CASSYEGQGRGSPLHF

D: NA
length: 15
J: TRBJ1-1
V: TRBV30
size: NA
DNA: TGTGCCTGGGAGGCTGGCGGGGATATGAACACTGAAGCTTTCTTT
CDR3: CAWEAGGDMNTEAFF

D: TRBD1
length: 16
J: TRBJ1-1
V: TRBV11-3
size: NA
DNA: TGTGCCAGCAGCCTTAAAGGAGGGGGCGAGAGCACTGAAGCTTTCTTT
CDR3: CASSLKGGGESTEAFF

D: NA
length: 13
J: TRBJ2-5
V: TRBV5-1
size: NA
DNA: TGCGCCAGCAGCTTTAATCCGGAGGAGACCCAGTACTTC
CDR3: CASSFNPEETQYF

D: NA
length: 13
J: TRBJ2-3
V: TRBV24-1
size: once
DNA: TGTGCCATCGGGGGAGGAAGCACAGATACGCAGTATTTT
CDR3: CAIGGGSTDTQYF

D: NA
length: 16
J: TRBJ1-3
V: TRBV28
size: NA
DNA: TGTGCCAGCAGTTCCCCTAAAACAGCCCGCTCGGAAACCATATATTTT
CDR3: CASSSPKTARSETIYF

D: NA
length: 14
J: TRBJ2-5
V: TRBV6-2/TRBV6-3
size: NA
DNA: TGTGCCAGCAGCCTCCTAAAGGGCGGGGAGACCCAGTACTTC
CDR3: CASSLLKGGETQYF

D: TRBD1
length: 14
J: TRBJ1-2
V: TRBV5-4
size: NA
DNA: TGTGCCAGCAGCTTGGTGGACAGGGAGCATGGCTACACCTTC
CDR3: CASSLVDREHGYTF

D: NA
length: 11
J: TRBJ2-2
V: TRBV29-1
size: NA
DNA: TGCAGCGCCTATAACACCGGGGAGCTGTTTTTT
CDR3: CSAYNTGELFF

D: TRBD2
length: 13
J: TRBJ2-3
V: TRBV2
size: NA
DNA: TGTGCCAGCACTAGCGGGAGTAGCAATACGCAGTATTTT
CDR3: CASTSGSSNTQYF

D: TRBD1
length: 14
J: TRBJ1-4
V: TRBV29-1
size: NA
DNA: TGCAGCGTTTCCTCCGGGACAGCTAATGAAAAACTGTTTTTT
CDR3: CSVSSGTANEKLFF

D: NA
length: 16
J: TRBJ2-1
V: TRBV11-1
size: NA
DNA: TGTGCCAGCAGCTTAGGGGGGGTGACATCCTACAATGAGCAGTTCTTC
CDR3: CASSLGGVTSYNEQFF

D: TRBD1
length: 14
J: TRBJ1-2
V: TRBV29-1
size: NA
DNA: TGCAGCGTTGACACGACAGGGGGCGCATACGGCTACACCTTC
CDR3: CSVDTTGGAYGYTF

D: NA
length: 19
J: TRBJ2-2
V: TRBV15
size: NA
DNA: TGTGCCACCAGCAGAGCTGGGTATGGAACAGGCCCGAACACCGGGGAGCTGTTTTTT
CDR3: CATSRAGYGTGPNTGELFF